This TCR beta chain stems from a study of blood T cell repertoires in COVID-19. Study context: Whether acute or convalescent, the COVID-19 samples came from the United States, Italy and Spain. T cells, B-cell-depleted T cells, or PBMCs supplied cDNA or gDNA.

TCRdb's table, derived via immunoSEQ multiplex PCR, lists solely in-frame clones and lacks some. The sample lists around 200,000 clones; around 85% were seen once. The ends were cut back, 4 bases at V and 0 bases at J, with 10 bases in the middle. The germline CDR1 and CDR2 sequences are SGHTA and FQGNSA. The CDR3 contains 15 residues. Enrollees, roughly 18 to 89 years old, lived in about two dozen US areas. J is TRBJ1-3 and V is TRBV7-2; TRBD1 might be the D (5 bases). This receptor was identified in a man between 35 and 55 years old who had recovered from COVID-19. The sample was PBMCs or T cells enriched from blood (not recorded which). CDR3 sequence (DNA): TGTGCCAGCAGCTCACAGGCCACCTCTGGAAACACCATATATTTT. Residues: CASSSQATSGNTIYF.